This T cell receptor beta chain stems from a study of blood T cell repertoires in COVID-19 (dated by TCRdb to 2020 to 2021). With respect to the entire study: Samples from collaborators originated in the United States, Italy and Spain and spanned both the acute and convalescent phases of COVID-19. The prospective study material was composed of cDNA or gDNA derived from T cells, B-cell-depleted T cells, or PBMCs. Subjects who had been exposed to COVID-19, were actively infected with it, or had recovered from it provided the deeply sampled blood TCRbeta repertoires that made up the dataset. The repertoires were released in a freely available public database intended as a resource for research on the immune response to SARS-CoV-2. The samples were drawn from two sources: the first 160 participants of the ongoing ImmuneRACE study, and 1,254 subjects contributed by 6 global collaborators. The sample metadata nearly always contained a de-identified subject ID, COVID-19 status, age in years and sex. Where HLA class I and class II types were available, the types were taken from metadata supplied by the sample provider, not from assay-based typing. Findings and caveats that apply to the study as a whole: Clinical and demographic metadata were provided uncurated, with the amount varying by source and participant.

Notes on this clone: Its antigen is still unknown. Per-nucleotide qualities are absent, and no much larger clonotype sits a single base away.

The germline V gene supplies CDR1 SGDLS and CDR2 YYNGEE. Cut back by 0 bases and 3 bases, the V and J ends lie 14 bases apart. Spanning cysteine to phenylalanine, the CDR3 consists of 16 amino acids. Left in the record is the CDR3 DNA by itself, 48 bases read in frame from the first base. The immunoSEQ Assay, a bias-controlled multiplex PCR, was used to amplify TCRbeta CDR3 regions from genomic DNA. For the original study's pipeline: Within the assay, amplification of reference gene primers was used to estimate how many nucleated cells each sample contained. To quantify the absolute abundance of each unique TCRbeta CDR3 rearrangement, sequence reads were collapsed and filtered. For each sample, productive Simpson clonality was calculated by taking the square root of Simpson's diversity index across productive rearrangements. TCRdb stores this immuneACCESS table with in-frame sequences only. Part of the clones is absent; in the studies checked, under half of the shortfall reflects unresolved V genes, and no reason is known for the rest. Clonal size and the V and J genes are those of that table, whereas D and trimming came from the DNA. Recorded for this sample are about 200,000 clones; around 78% of them occurred a single time. 2.8% of the sample is held by the ten biggest clonotypes.

Collaborating institutions collected whole blood in K2EDTA tubes following their own protocols. For TCRbeta analysis, collaborator samples were shipped as frozen whole blood, as isolated PBMCs, or as DNA extracted from either sample type. This TCR was recovered from a woman aged 80 or older with active or convalescent COVID-19. Source material: peripheral blood. The chain was built from TRBV9 and TRBJ2-3; the best D guess is TRBD2, with 6 bases matching. The CDR3 corresponds to CASSVGLRGRTDTQYF. The nucleotide sequence reads TGTGCCAGCAGCGTAGGTCTGCGGGGACGTACAGATACGCAGTATTTT.